The 20 T cell receptor beta chains given below trace back to one sample, sequenced in a study of cytomegalovirus exposure and HLA in healthy donors. This PCR relied on a set of 60 Vbeta primers and 13 Jbeta primers. Libraries were prepared by immunoSEQ multiplex PCR; TCRdb keeps only in-frame clonotypes and omits some of them. The sample has some 190,000 clones; roughly a tenth are singletons. Sequencing used PBMCs. These TCRs come from a woman in her twenties or thirties in good health and CMV-seropositive.

The chain uses TRBV25-1 and TRBJ1-2; D is unclear. Germline V CDR1 and CDR2: MGHDK, SYGVNS. The CDR3 spans 14 residues. With 4 bases removed from V and 2 bases from J, the gap between germline ends came to 11 bases. The CDR3 DNA follows: TGTGCCAGCAGTGTGGCAGGAGGCAACTATGGCTACACCTTC. Protein sequence: CASSVAGGNYGYTF.

This clone was observed a few times. The V and J genes are TRBV5-1 and TRBJ1-3; D gene unclear. Trimming pared 7 bases from V and 3 bases from J, leaving 17 bases between. CDR1 is SGHRS, CDR2 YFSETQ, per germline. This CDR3 has 15 amino acids. The CDR3 is CASAFEGPRGNTIYF. The CDR3 DNA follows: TGCGCCAGCGCCTTCGAGGGTCCTCGTGGAAACACCATATATTTT.

This clone was picked up a small number of times. The chain couples TRBV28 to TRBJ1-2, with 8 bases identical to TRBD1. The CDR3 length is 14 residues. The junction had 8 bases not matched to a gene; V was cut back by 7 bases and J by 4 bases. Germline V gene lookup returns CDR1 MDHEN and CDR2 SYDVKM. This chain's CDR3 is CASNPQGAFYGYTF. The DNA for the CDR3 is TGTGCCAGCAACCCTCAGGGGGCCTTCTATGGCTACACCTTC.

This clone has just a few counts. The chain is built from TRBV5-4 and TRBJ1-2, with D unresolved. The CDR3 consists of 12 residues. Trimming cost V 3 bases and J 2 bases, with 5 bases left between them. The germline CDR1 and CDR2 sequences are SGHNT and YYREEE (reference sequence). This CDR3 is CASSWPNYGYTF. The CDR3 DNA reads TGTGCCAGCAGCTGGCCCAACTATGGCTACACCTTC.

Comments on this clone: Distinct nucleotide sequences in the sample also encode this CDR3. V usage is TRBV2 and J usage is TRBJ2-2; 8 bases fit TRBD1. V was pared by 5 bases and J by 5 bases, with 7 bases of the junction left unmatched. CDR1 and CDR2 from the germline V gene are SNHLY and FYNNEI. This CDR3 has 15 amino acids. The CDR3 DNA reads as TGTGCCAGCAGTCGCGGACAGGGTCGGACCGGGGAGCTGTTTTTT. It encodes CASSRGQGRTGELFF.

The chain employs TRBV28 and TRBJ1-4; D gene uncertain. The CDR3 sequence is 12 residues long. Trimming stripped 7 bases from V and 4 bases from J, with 7 bases between. Germline CDR1 MDHEN, CDR2 SYDVKM. CDR3 bases: TGTGCCAGCATGTCAGTTAATGAAAAACTGTTTTTT. Its protein is CASMSVNEKLFF. Variable domain in full (rest from reference TRBV28 and TRBJ1-4): DVKVTQSSRYLVKRTGEKVFLECVQDMDHENMFWYRQDPGLGLRLIYFSYDVKMKEKGDIPEGYSVSREKKERFSLILESASTNQTSMYLCASMSVNEKLFFGSGTQLSVL.

This clone was counted a few times. This sequence joins TRBV2 and TRBJ2-1; 13 bases fit TRBD2. The CDR3 spans 18 residues. Trimming at V came to 0 bases and at J to 4 bases, leaving 6 bases not matched to a gene. Per germline, CDR1 SNHLY and CDR2 FYNNEI. CDR3 sequence: CASSEARGLAGSYNEQFF. The CDR3 bases are TGTGCCAGCAGTGAAGCGCGGGGACTAGCGGGGTCATACAATGAGCAGTTCTTC.

This clone has just a few counts. The chain joins TRBV9 to TRBJ1-5, with D possibly TRBD1 on 5 matching bases. Germline CDR1 is SGDLS and CDR2 is YYNGEE. CDR3 length equals 13 residues. V lost 7 bases and J 6 bases, leaving 14 bases between the germline ends. This chain's CDR3 is CASGGAGSQPQHF. The CDR3, as DNA: TGTGCCAGCGGAGGGGCAGGGAGTCAGCCCCAGCATTTT. The entire variable domain, with the rest obtained from reference TRBV9 and TRBJ1-5, is as follows: DSGVTQTPKHLITATGQRVTLRCSPRSGDLSVYWYQQSLDQGLQFLIQYYNGEERAKGNILERFSAQQFPDLHSELNLSSLELGDSALYFCASGGAGSQPQHFGDGTRLSIL.

The chain recombines TRBV5-4 with TRBJ2-3; D is unresolved. Trimming took 2 bases from V and 0 from J, leaving 19 bases between them. CDR3 length: 18 residues. The germline CDR1 and CDR2 sequences are SGHNT and YYREEE (reference sequence). The CDR3 nucleotides read TGTGCCAGCAGCTTATTTCCTGGTGTGGGCATAAGCACAGATACGCAGTATTTT. Its translation: CASSLFPGVGISTDTQYF. Full variable domain (outside the CDR3, taken from reference TRBV5-4 and TRBJ2-3): ETGVTQSPTHLIKTRGQQVTLRCSSQSGHNTVSWYQQALGQGPQFIFQYYREEENGRGNFPPRFSGLQFPNYSSELNVNALELDDSALYLCASSLFPGVGISTDTQYFGPGTRLTVL.

CDR3: CAWGIYRDRAAEAFF. The CDR3 DNA reads TGTGCCTGGGGGATATACCGGGACAGGGCGGCTGAAGCTTTCTTT. This chain joins TRBV30 and TRBJ1-1; 9 nucleotides agree with TRBD1. Germline CDR1 is GTSNPN and CDR2 is SVGIG (reference sequence). The V gene end was trimmed by 5 bases and the J gene end by 6 bases; junction bases not matched to a gene: 13. The CDR3 is 15 residues long.

The chain recombines TRBV5-1 with TRBJ2-7, with D perhaps TRBD1 (6 bases). Trimming took off 6 bases at V and 0 bases at J, with 16 bases between the two ends. This CDR3 is built from 15 residues. CDR1 SGHRS and CDR2 YFSETQ come from the germline V gene. DNA for the CDR3: TGCGCCAGCAAACTTGGGACAACTCCCTCCTACGAGCAGTACTTC. The encoded protein is CASKLGTTPSYEQYF.

Turning to this clone: The junction shows a germline mismatch at one end, possibly a read error. The CDR3 coding sequence is TGTGCCAGCAGCCATTCCCGGAGCTACGAGCAGTCCTTC. Translated, it gives CASSHSRSYEQSF. The rearrangement joins TRBV7-3 to TRBJ2-7; D not resolved. CDR1 and CDR2 from the germline V gene are SGHTA and FQGTGA. The CDR3 totals 13 residues.

Only a few counts were recorded for this clone. The gene calls are TRBV19 and TRBJ1-1; no firm D call. Germline-derived CDR1 and CDR2 are LNHDA and SQIVND (reference sequence). V was shortened by 0 bases and J by 4 bases, with 15 bases between the two germline ends. The CDR3 is 16 residues long. The CDR3 reads CASSIDYLPGRTEAFF. CDR3 bases: TGTGCCAGTAGTATAGATTACCTGCCAGGTCGCACTGAAGCTTTCTTT.

In nucleotides, the CDR3 is TGTGCCAGCAGCTTGGTGACAGGAAAATCCAGCGAGCAGTACTTC. As protein: CASSLVTGKSSEQYF. The rearrangement uses TRBV5-5 and TRBJ2-7, with D maybe TRBD1 (6 bases). V shed 0 bases and J shed 6 bases, with 16 bases lying between them. Per germline, CDR1 SGHKS and CDR2 YYEKEE (reference sequence). This CDR3 contains 15 residues.

The rearrangement joins TRBV21-1 to TRBJ2-1; the D segment call TRBD1 is taken from the table without a DNA check. TRBV21-1 represents a pseudogene. This CDR3 is built from 17 residues. The DNA of the CDR3 is TGTGCCAGCAGCAAAGCTCGGGACAGGGGGCTTAACAATGAGCAGTTCTTC. It translates to CASSKARDRGLNNEQFF.

The rearrangement uses TRBV6-5 and TRBJ2-1; 10 bases map to TRBD1. The CDR3 has 13 amino acids. Germline CDR1 is MNHEY and CDR2 is SVGAGI. V lost 2 bases to trimming and J lost 12 bases; unmatched junction nucleotides: 4. As DNA, the CDR3 is TGTGCCAGCAGTTACGGGACAGGGGTAGGGCAGTTCTTC. Translated: CASSYGTGVGQFF.

The J gene is TRBJ1-6, the V gene TRBV19, with 8 bases identical to TRBD1. Germline V lookup: CDR1 LNHDA, CDR2 SQIVND (reference sequence). Trimming removed 1 base from V and 7 bases from J; junction bases left unmatched: 6. The CDR3 length is 16 residues. This chain's CDR3 is CASSIGTGGSNSPLHF. CDR3 nucleotides: TGTGCCAGTAGTATAGGAACAGGGGGGTCAAATTCACCCCTCCACTTT.

This clone showed up just a few times. The chain combines TRBV11-2 with TRBJ2-4; possibly TRBD1 for D (5 bases). Germline V CDR1 and CDR2: SGHAT, FQNNGV. The ends were cut back, 5 bases at V and 2 bases at J, with 13 bases in the middle. The CDR3 totals 15 residues. CDR3 sequence: CASSPNQGPKNIQYF. CDR3 coding DNA: TGTGCCAGCAGCCCGAATCAGGGCCCCAAAAACATTCAGTACTTC. Variable domain in full (rest from reference TRBV11-2 and TRBJ2-4): EAGVAQSPRYKIIEKRQSVAFWCNPISGHATLYWYQQILGQGPKLLIQFQNNGVVDDSQLPKDRFSAERLKGVDSTLKIQPAKLEDSAVYLCASSPNQGPKNIQYFGAGTRLSVL.

There are a few counts of this clone. This rearrangement joins TRBV9 to TRBJ1-3, with 12 bases lining up with TRBD1. Germline CDR1 is SGDLS and CDR2 is YYNGEE. The CDR3 has 15 amino acids. The J segment lost 8 bases and the V segment lost 0 bases, leaving 3 bases of the junction unmatched. CDR3 nucleotide sequence: TGTGCCAGCAGCGTAGGGGGACAGGGGGCGTACACCATATATTTT. Its translation is CASSVGGQGAYTIYF.

The chain links TRBV5-1 to TRBJ1-3, with D maybe TRBD1 (6 bases). V lost 5 bases, J lost 0 bases, and 21 bases lay in between. This CDR3 region has 18 residues. In germline, CDR1 is SGHRS, CDR2 YFSETQ. In DNA, the CDR3 is TGCGCCAGCAGTTATAACCCGACAGGTGGGAGCTCTGGAAACACCATATATTTT. This sequence encodes CASSYNPTGGSSGNTIYF.